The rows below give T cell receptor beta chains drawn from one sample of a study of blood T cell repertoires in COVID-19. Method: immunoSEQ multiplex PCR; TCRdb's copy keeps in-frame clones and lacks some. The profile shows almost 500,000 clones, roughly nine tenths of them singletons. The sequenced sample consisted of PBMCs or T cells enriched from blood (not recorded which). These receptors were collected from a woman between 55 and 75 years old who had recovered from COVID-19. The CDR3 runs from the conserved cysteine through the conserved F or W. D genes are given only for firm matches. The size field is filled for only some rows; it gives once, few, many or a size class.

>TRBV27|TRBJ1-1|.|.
TGTGCCAGCAGTTTTAAGGGGAAGGGCAAAGCTTTCTTT
CASSFKGKGKAFF
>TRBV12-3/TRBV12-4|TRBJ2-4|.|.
TGTGCCAGCAGTTTAAACAGGGTCAACATTCAGTACTTC
CASSLNRVNIQYF
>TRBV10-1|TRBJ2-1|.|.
TGCGCCAGCAGCCCGGGACTTTACAATGAGCAGTTCTTC
CASSPGLYNEQFF
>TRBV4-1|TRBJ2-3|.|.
TGCGCCAGCAGCCAAGAGACAGGCACAGATACGCAGTATTTT
CASSQETGTDTQYF
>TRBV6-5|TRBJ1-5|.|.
TGTGCCAGCAGTTACAGGGGCGGCAATCAGCCCCAGCATTTT
CASSYRGGNQPQHF
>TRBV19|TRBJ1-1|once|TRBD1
TGTGCCAGTAGTATAGGACAGGGGGAAGCTTTCTTT
CASSIGQGEAFF
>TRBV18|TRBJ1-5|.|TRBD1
TGTGCCAGCTCACCAACTAGGGACAGGGCCGGACGTCAGCCCCAGCATTTT
CASSPTRDRAGRQPQHF
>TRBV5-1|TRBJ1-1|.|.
TGCGCCAGCAGCGTGGGGAGAGGCGACACTGAAGCTTTCTTT
CASSVGRGDTEAFF
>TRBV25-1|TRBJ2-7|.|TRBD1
TGTGCCAGCAGTGCTCATAAGGGGGACAGGATAGAGACCTACGAGCAGTACTTC
CASSAHKGDRIETYEQYF
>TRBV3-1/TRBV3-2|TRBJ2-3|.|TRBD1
TGTGCCAGCAGCCAGCAGGACAGGGGGCTCACAGATACGCAGTATTTT
CASSQQDRGLTDTQYF
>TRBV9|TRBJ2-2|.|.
TGTGCCAGCAGCGCCCAAGGACAGTACAACACCGGGGAGCTGTTTTTT
CASSAQGQYNTGELFF
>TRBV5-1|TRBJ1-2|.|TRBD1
TGCGCCAGCAGCTACACAGGGGGGTCTCGGGGCTACACCTTC
CASSYTGGSRGYTF
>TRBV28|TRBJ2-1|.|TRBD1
TGTGCCAGCAGTCTCGCCGGGACAGGGGGTACCTACAATGAGCAGTTCTTC
CASSLAGTGGTYNEQFF
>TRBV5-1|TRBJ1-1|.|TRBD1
TGCGCCAGCAGCCCGACAGGGGAGTACACTGAAGCTTTCTTT
CASSPTGEYTEAFF
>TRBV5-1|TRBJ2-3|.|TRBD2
TGCGCCAGCAGCTTTGGAGCGGGGGGCGAGGATACGCAGTATTTT
CASSFGAGGEDTQYF
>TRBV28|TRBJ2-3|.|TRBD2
TGTGCCACCTCGGAACGGGGGGGCGGGGATACGCAGTATTTT
CATSERGGGDTQYF
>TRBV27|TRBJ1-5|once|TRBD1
TGTGCCAGCAGTGGCCAGGGGGGATGGACCCAGCATTTT
CASSGQGGWTQHF
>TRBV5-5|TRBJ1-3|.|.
TGTGCCAGCGGGGGGACGGAAGGAAACACCATATATTTT
CASGGTEGNTIYF
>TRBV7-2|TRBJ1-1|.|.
TGTGCCAGCAGAGAAACAGGGTACACTGAAGCTTTCTTT
CASRETGYTEAFF
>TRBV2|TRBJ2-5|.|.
TGTGCCAGCACGACAGGCCAAGGGGAGACCCAGTACTTC
CASTTGQGETQYF
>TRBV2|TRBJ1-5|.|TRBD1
TGTGCCAGTAACCAGGGGGCTCATCAGCCCCAGCATTTT
CASNQGAHQPQHF
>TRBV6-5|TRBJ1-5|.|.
TGTGCCAGCAGAAAGGAGTCCGGTACCAATCAGCCCCAGCATTTT
CASRKESGTNQPQHF
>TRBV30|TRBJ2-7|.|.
TGTGCCTGGATGGGGGCCACCTACGAGCAGTACTTC
CAWMGATYEQYF
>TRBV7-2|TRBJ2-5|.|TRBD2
TGTGCCAGCAGCTTAATGTGGCTAGCGGGGGGGAAACAAGAGACCCAGTACTTC
CASSLMWLAGGKQETQYF
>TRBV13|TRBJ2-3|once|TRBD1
TGTGCCAGCAGCTTAGGGGGGACAGGGCTTAGCACAGATACGCAGTATTTT
CASSLGGTGLSTDTQYF
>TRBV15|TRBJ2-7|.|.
TGTGCCACCAGCAGAGCTCACACGTCCGAGCAGTACTTC
CATSRAHTSEQYF
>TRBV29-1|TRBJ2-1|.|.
TGCAGCACTGGGCGCAGCTCCTACAATGAGCAGTTCTTC
CSTGRSSYNEQFF
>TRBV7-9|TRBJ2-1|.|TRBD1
TGTGCCAGCAGCCTCCAGGGGACAGGGATAGATGAGCAGTTCTTC
CASSLQGTGIDEQFF
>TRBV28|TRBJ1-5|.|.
TGTGCCAGCAGTTTACACAGGGATGGGGGACAGCCCCAGCATTTT
CASSLHRDGGQPQHF
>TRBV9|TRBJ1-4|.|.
TGTGCCAGCAGCGAGACAGGAGCAACTAATGAAAAACTGTTTTTT
CASSETGATNEKLFF